This TCR beta chain was found in a study of CXCR3-negative and CXCR3-positive naive CD8 T cells. Sorts performed in triplicate captured roughly 300,000 cells each from every CD8+ T cell subset. Naive CD8+ T cells showed a CD45RO-CCR7+CD27+CD95- phenotype. The authors made the TRB cDNA libraries by 5' RACE using UMI labels. For each CDR3 protein, TCRdb gives one entry from its re-call of the 5' RACE reads, without DNA. The sample holds approximately 74,000 distinct CDR3 sequences. CDR1 is SEHNR, CDR2 FQNEAQ, per germline (reference sequence). This CDR3 has 14 amino acids. Study-level findings and limits: Whereas memory cells differed, naive CXCR3-negative and CXCR3-positive cells shared similar TRBV-TRBJ usage. The study inferred TCR strength from TRB CDR3 properties and found comparable surface CD5 between naive subsets.

Comments on this clonotype: Its matching antigen is unknown.

The sample consisted of naive CXCR3- CD8+ T cells from blood. As for subset: CD45RO-CCR7+CD27+CD95- naive CD8+ T cells lacking CXCR3 (TNR3-). J is TRBJ2-1 and V is TRBV7-9. The origin of this receptor is a human donor in good health. Some clones in this sample may be carry-over from other donors' samples. The CDR3: CASSLLSLGNEQFF.